This TCR beta chain was sequenced in a study of naive and memory T cell subsets. Study-wide points: Clonotypes here are unpaired alpha or beta chain sequences. Expression changes during T cell differentiation may affect RNA-based TCR counts.

Two oligonucleotides, mixed equimolar, formed the beta constant-region primer covering TRBC1 and TRBC2. Nested alpha and beta constant-region primers with the SP2 primer drove four PCR rounds on ligated cDNA. TCRdb re-derived calls from the UMI-ligation and nested PCR reads in MiXCR, one entry per CDR3 protein. Among around 110,000 distinct CDR3 sequences listed, around a third were seen once. CDR1 and CDR2 from the germline V gene are ENHRY and SYGVKD. V was shortened by 6 bases and J by 4 bases, with 8 bases between the two germline ends. This CDR3 has 12 residues. This clonotype was detected a few times. Its target is unknown.

This clonotype was obtained from a human donor in good health. V gene TRBV10-3 combines with J gene TRBJ2-3, with D possibly matching TRBD1 (6 bases). The sample was central memory CD4+ T cells from blood. Here the CDR3 DNA reads TGTGCCATCAGCAGACAGGCAGATACGCAGTATTTT. Translated, it gives CAISRQADTQYF.